This is a list of T cell receptor beta chains from one sample in a study of beta chain features in type 1 diabetes. Sequencing was performed with immunoSEQ multiplex PCR; in TCRdb, only in-frame clones are kept and a portion is missing. The sample shows approximately 250,000 clones, approximately 25% of them seen only once. Sequenced material: naive CD4+ T cells from blood. Receptors were obtained from a woman aged 25 to 39 with type 1 diabetes. CDR3s include the opening cysteine and the closing phenylalanine or tryptophan. D genes are given only for firm matches. The size field is filled for only some rows; it gives once, few, many or a size class.

d_call,v_call,clone_size,j_call,cdr3_nt,cdr3_aa
TRBD1,TRBV11-2,.,TRBJ2-6,TGTGCCAGCAGCCGGACAGGGTTATCTGGGGCCAACGTCCTGACTTTC,CASSRTGLSGANVLTF
.,TRBV5-1,few,TRBJ2-5,TGCGCCAGCAAACGGGATATCGGGCAGGAGACCCAGTACTTC,CASKRDIGQETQYF
.,TRBV6-6,few,TRBJ2-5,TGTGCCAGCAGCTTACACCAGCAAGAGACCCAGTACTTC,CASSLHQQETQYF
.,TRBV6-5,.,TRBJ1-2,TGTGCCAGCAGTTACTCCCACCCGGGGGTTGGCTATGGCTACACCTTC,CASSYSHPGVGYGYTF
.,TRBV9,.,TRBJ1-1,TGTGCCAGCAGCGTCCAGGCCGCTATGTGGACTGAAGCTTTCTTT,CASSVQAAMWTEAFF
.,TRBV12-5,few,TRBJ2-1,TGTGCTAGTGGTAAACATGAGGTCGATGAGCAGTTCTTC,CASGKHEVDEQFF
.,TRBV5-1,few,TRBJ2-7,TGCGCCAGCAGCCCGGGACAAGTATACGAGCAGTACTTC,CASSPGQVYEQYF
TRBD1,TRBV18,.,TRBJ2-1,TGTGCCAGCTCACCGGTTGCGACAGGGGGCCGGGATGAGCAGTTCTTC,CASSPVATGGRDEQFF
TRBD2,TRBV19,few,TRBJ2-2,TGTGCCAGTAGTCCTTCGGGAGGGCCGCACGGGGAGCTGTTTTTT,CASSPSGGPHGELFF
TRBD2,TRBV19,.,TRBJ2-1,TGTGCCAGTAGTACCACGGGAGGGCCGGACAATGAGCAGTTCTTC,CASSTTGGPDNEQFF
TRBD2,TRBV4-2,.,TRBJ2-3,TGTGCCAGCAGCCTCATGACTAGCGGTCCAGATACGCAGTATTTT,CASSLMTSGPDTQYF
TRBD2,TRBV7-3,.,TRBJ2-1,TGTGCCAGCAGCCCGACTAGCGGGAGGCCGGGGGATGAGCAGTTCTTC,CASSPTSGRPGDEQFF
.,TRBV30,.,TRBJ1-4,TGTGCCTGGAGTTTAGGAGGGTCGGATGAAAAACTGTTTTTT,CAWSLGGSDEKLFF
.,TRBV5-4,.,TRBJ2-5,TGTGCCAGCCGAGGCAGGGCGGACGAGACCCAGTACTTC,CASRGRADETQYF
TRBD2,TRBV9,.,TRBJ2-3,TGTGCCAGCAGCGTAGTACTAGCGGGAGATACGCAGTATTTT,CASSVVLAGDTQYF
TRBD1,TRBV28,.,TRBJ1-1,TGTGCCAGCAGAACAGGGGGCTCGGGGACTGAAGCTTTCTTT,CASRTGGSGTEAFF
.,TRBV7-9,few,TRBJ2-1,TGTGCCAGCAGCTTAGGCCCTAGCGACTACAATGAGCAGTTCTTC,CASSLGPSDYNEQFF
.,TRBV4-1,.,TRBJ2-5,TGCGCCAGCAGCCTTGGAAGGTCCGGGGAGACCCAGTACTTC,CASSLGRSGETQYF